These 3 T cell receptor beta chains were sequenced from one sample in a study of Graves' ophthalmopathy and Graves' hyperthyroidism. RNA transcripts served as template for amplifying TCR beta CDR3 sequences. RT-PCR in the first round used HTBI primers; a second-round multiplex PCR followed. Using its own MiXCR run on the multiplex PCR reads, TCRdb lists one record per CDR3 protein. The sample includes 500,000 to 600,000 distinct CDR3 sequences, roughly 39% seen only once; the top ten take roughly 4.5%. The sequencing input was peripheral blood or thyroid tissue (not recorded which). The origin of the receptors is an adult man with Graves' hyperthyroidism.

The rearrangement links TRBV5-6 to TRBJ1-6; 10 bases agree with TRBD1. Trimming cost V 7 bases and J 10 bases; bases outside gene matches: 14. The germline CDR1 and CDR2 sequences are SGHDT and YYEEEE. The CDR3 runs to 16 residues. The CDR3 coding sequence is TGTGCCAGCTCACCCCAAGGACAGGGGGTCGGATCACCCCTCCACTTT. Amino acids: CASSPQGQGVGSPLHF. The full variable domain, completed using reference TRBV5-6 and TRBJ1-6, is DAGVTQSPTHLIKTRGQQVTLRCSPKSGHDTVSWYQQALGQGPQFIFQYYEEEERQRGNFPDRFSGHQFPNYSSELNVNALLLGDSALYLCASSPQGQGVGSPLHFGNGTRLTVT.

This clonotype was detected a few times. An end of the junction differs from the germline gene, which may be a read error. The V and J genes are TRBV29-1 and TRBJ2-2; TRBD2 matches at 10 bases. CDR1 is SQVTM, CDR2 ANQGSEA, per germline. CDR3 length equals 13 residues. The chain's CDR3 is CSVALAGVGEQFF. The CDR3 DNA sequence: TGCAGCGTTGCTCTAGCGGGGGTGGGTGAGCAGTTTTTT.

The V gene is TRBV20-1, the J gene TRBJ2-7; 9 nucleotides line up with TRBD1. The CDR3 extends over 14 amino acids. V was clipped by 6 bases and J by 2 bases; unmatched bases: 8. Per germline, CDR1 DFQATT and CDR2 SNEGSKA (reference sequence). The CDR3 coding sequence is TGCAGTGCCAGATCCGGGACAGGGCCCTACGAGCAGTACTTC. Translating it yields CSARSGTGPYEQYF.